Listed below are T cell receptor beta chains from one sample, sequenced in a study of beta chain features in type 1 diabetes. Clones were sequenced by immunoSEQ multiplex PCR, and TCRdb holds only the in-frame ones, with some missing. The profile shows 60,000 to 75,000 clones, about 61% of them singletons. Input material: Tregs from blood. These TCRs come from a woman under 30 in good health. Each CDR3 is given with its conserved first and last residue. A D gene is named only where the DNA matches it firmly. Size tells how often a clone was seen (once, few, many) or the class of an expanded clone, and some rows leave it out.

v_gene,abundance,j_gene,d_gene,CDR3aa,CDR3nt
TRBV5-1,-,TRBJ2-1,TRBD2,CASSLGTSGYNEQFF,TGCGCCAGCAGCTTGGGGACTAGCGGATACAATGAGCAGTTCTTC
TRBV7-2,few,TRBJ2-7,TRBD1,CASSPWTGDSSYEQYF,TGTGCCAGCAGCCCATGGACAGGGGACAGCTCCTACGAGCAGTACTTC
TRBV2,-,TRBJ1-2,-,CASEDKMDYGYTF,TGTGCCAGCGAAGACAAAATGGACTATGGCTACACCTTC
TRBV6-5,-,TRBJ1-6,TRBD1,CASRRTGNNSPLHF,TGTGCCAGCAGAAGGACAGGGAACAATTCACCCCTCCACTTT
TRBV6-1,few,TRBJ2-6,-,CASGTGISGANVLTF,TGTGCCAGCGGTACAGGGATCTCTGGGGCCAACGTCCTGACTTTC
TRBV7-9,once,TRBJ2-5,-,CASGKGSGETQYF,TGTGCCAGCGGGAAGGGGTCCGGAGAGACCCAGTACTTC
TRBV18,-,TRBJ2-6,TRBD1,CASSEMTGAGANVLTF,TGTGCCAGCTCAGAAATGACAGGGGCTGGGGCCAACGTCCTGACTTTC
TRBV10-3,-,TRBJ2-7,-,CAITKDRVSYEQYF,TGTGCCATAACAAAAGACAGAGTTTCCTACGAGCAGTACTTC
TRBV10-3,-,TRBJ2-1,-,CAISEQFDEQFF,TGTGCCATCAGTGAACAGTTCGATGAGCAGTTCTTC
TRBV7-2,-,TRBJ1-2,TRBD1,CASSFAGTGAYGYTF,TGTGCCAGCAGCTTTGCCGGGACAGGGGCCTATGGCTACACCTTC
TRBV5-1,-,TRBJ2-7,-,CASSKEQSYEQYF,TGCGCCAGCAGCAAGGAACAGTCCTACGAGCAGTACTTC
TRBV18,-,TRBJ1-2,TRBD1,CASSPPTGGVAGGYTF,TGTGCCAGCTCACCACCGACAGGGGGAGTAGCGGGAGGCTACACCTTC
TRBV2,-,TRBJ2-7,TRBD1,CASSEARRGLVEQYF,TGTGCCAGCAGTGAAGCTCGCAGGGGGCTTGTCGAGCAGTACTTC
TRBV7-2,-,TRBJ2-7,-,CASSFAAGSYEQYF,TGTGCCAGCAGCTTCGCAGCGGGCTCCTACGAGCAGTACTTC
TRBV5-1,-,TRBJ1-3,-,CASSLGTTGNTIYF,TGCGCCAGCAGCTTGGGCACAACTGGAAACACCATATATTTT
TRBV7-2,-,TRBJ2-1,TRBD2,CASSWAFGGEAEQFF,TGTGCCAGCAGCTGGGCGTTCGGGGGGGAGGCGGAGCAGTTCTTC
TRBV9,medium-sized,TRBJ1-1,-,CASSAHGETEAFF,TGTGCCAGCAGCGCCCACGGGGAGACTGAAGCTTTCTTT
TRBV5-1,-,TRBJ1-6,TRBD1,CASSIGTGGASSYNSPLHF,TGCGCCAGCAGCATCGGGACAGGGGGCGCAAGCTCCTATAATTCACCCCTCCACTTT
TRBV7-2,-,TRBJ2-5,TRBD2,CASSSGGGAQWETQYF,TGTGCCAGCAGTTCTGGCGGGGGGGCGCAATGGGAGACCCAGTACTTC
TRBV7-2,once,TRBJ2-4,TRBD2,CASSPLGLRAKNIQYF,TGTGCCAGCAGCCCTTTGGGACTACGAGCCAAAAACATTCAGTACTTC
TRBV7-9,-,TRBJ1-3,-,CASSAQGTGNTIYF,TGTGCCAGCAGCGCGCAGGGGACTGGAAACACCATATATTTT
TRBV5-1,-,TRBJ2-1,TRBD2,CASSSIRGFSGSGREQFF,TGCGCCAGCAGCTCCATAAGGGGCTTTAGCGGGAGTGGGCGTGAGCAGTTCTTC
TRBV5-1,few,TRBJ1-2,-,CASSLAGSDYGYTF,TGCGCCAGCAGCTTGGCAGGGTCGGACTATGGCTACACCTTC
TRBV4-2,-,TRBJ2-1,TRBD2,CASSQLSGGRYNEQFF,TGTGCCAGCAGCCAACTGAGCGGGGGGAGATACAATGAGCAGTTCTTC
TRBV18,-,TRBJ2-1,-,CASSPTEPYNEQFF,TGTGCCAGCTCACCAACGGAGCCTTACAATGAGCAGTTCTTC
TRBV7-2,-,TRBJ2-3,TRBD2,CASSFRAGGPDTQYF,TGTGCCAGCAGCTTCCGAGCGGGGGGGCCGGATACGCAGTATTTT
TRBV7-3,-,TRBJ1-5,-,CASSSEDRRNQPQHF,TGTGCCAGCAGCTCCGAAGACAGGCGCAATCAGCCCCAGCATTTT
TRBV25-1,-,TRBJ2-5,TRBD1,CASSEDRVMETQYF,TGTGCCAGCAGTGAGGACAGGGTAATGGAGACCCAGTACTTC
TRBV2,-,TRBJ1-6,-,CASLRSYGSPLHF,TGTGCCAGCCTTCGGAGCTACGGTTCACCCCTCCACTTT
TRBV11-3,-,TRBJ1-1,-,CASSFSDTEAFF,TGTGCCAGCAGCTTCTCAGACACTGAAGCTTTCTTT
TRBV10-3,-,TRBJ1-2,TRBD1,CAISESGGDGYTF,TGTGCCATCAGTGAGTCAGGGGGCGATGGCTACACCTTC
TRBV6-1,-,TRBJ2-1,TRBD2,CASSEIGSSGRAGYEQFF,TGTGCCAGCAGTGAAATAGGTTCTAGCGGGAGGGCCGGGTATGAGCAGTTCTTC
TRBV10-3,few,TRBJ1-1,-,CAIQVGGKAEAFF,TGTGCCATCCAGGTGGGGGGGAAGGCTGAAGCTTTCTTT
TRBV6-6,-,TRBJ2-7,TRBD1,CASSRTGAYEQYF,TGTGCCAGCAGCCGGACAGGGGCCTACGAGCAGTACTTC
TRBV2,-,TRBJ2-5,-,CASTGEETQYF,TGTGCCAGCACGGGGGAAGAGACCCAGTACTTC
TRBV4-1,few,TRBJ2-7,TRBD1,CASSQDREQGIVHEQYF,TGCGCCAGCAGCCAAGATCGGGAACAGGGGATTGTTCACGAGCAGTACTTC
TRBV6-5,-,TRBJ1-1,-,CASRGEQVLNTEAFF,TGTGCCAGCAGAGGGGAACAGGTACTCAACACTGAAGCTTTCTTT
TRBV5-6,-,TRBJ2-1,TRBD2,CASSLYAGGQFF,TGTGCCAGCAGCTTGTACGCGGGGGGACAGTTCTTC
TRBV10-3,-,TRBJ2-3,TRBD2,CATGRGEDTQYF,TGTGCCACAGGGAGGGGCGAAGATACGCAGTATTTT
TRBV10-3,-,TRBJ2-7,TRBD2,CASSPSSGRREQYF,TGTGCCAGCAGCCCCTCTAGCGGGAGGCGCGAGCAGTACTTC
TRBV9,-,TRBJ2-5,-,CASSPRQFQETQYF,TGTGCCAGCAGCCCAAGACAGTTTCAAGAGACCCAGTACTTC
TRBV7-9,few,TRBJ2-3,-,CASTTGNTDTQYF,TGTGCCAGCACGACGGGAAACACAGATACGCAGTATTTT
TRBV27,-,TRBJ1-5,TRBD1,CASSLGQGNQPQHF,TGTGCCAGCAGTTTAGGACAGGGCAATCAGCCCCAGCATTTT